A selection of T cell receptor beta chains follows, all from one sample in a study of OX40 agonist ivuxolimab in advanced cancers. Sequenced by immunoSEQ multiplex PCR; TCRdb stores in-frame clones only, minus some. Among tens of thousands of clones listed, approximately 89% were seen once. Sequenced material: CD4+ or CD8+ T cells sorted from blood, taken in a trial of the OX40 agonist ivuxolimab. The receptors here all came from an adult with an advanced solid tumor such as melanoma, head and neck, liver or kidney cancer. Both conserved end residues are part of each CDR3. D genes are given only for firm matches. Only part of the rows carry a size: once, few, many, or a class if the clone is expanded.

clone_size: -; d_call: TRBD2; j_call: TRBJ2-7; v_call: TRBV4-1; cdr3_nt: TGCGCCAGCAGCCAACTAGCGGGGGCCAACTACGAGCAGTACTTC; cdr3_aa: CASSQLAGANYEQYF
clone_size: -; d_call: -; j_call: TRBJ1-2; v_call: TRBV4-1; cdr3_nt: TGCGCCAGCAGCCAAGATACAACCGGGAACTATGGCTACACCTTC; cdr3_aa: CASSQDTTGNYGYTF
clone_size: -; d_call: -; j_call: TRBJ2-6; v_call: TRBV10-2; cdr3_nt: TGCGCCAGCAGTCGGGGACCCGCCCCCTCTGGGGCCAACGTCCTGACTTTC; cdr3_aa: CASSRGPAPSGANVLTF
clone_size: -; d_call: TRBD1; j_call: TRBJ2-5; v_call: TRBV5-4; cdr3_nt: TGTGCCAGCAGTTTTGACAGGGGACGAGGGACCCAGTACTTC; cdr3_aa: CASSFDRGRGTQYF
clone_size: -; d_call: TRBD1; j_call: TRBJ2-2; v_call: TRBV7-9; cdr3_nt: TGTGCCAGCAGCACGGACAGGGGTGCCGGGGAGCTGTTTTTT; cdr3_aa: CASSTDRGAGELFF
clone_size: -; d_call: -; j_call: TRBJ1-2; v_call: TRBV6-6; cdr3_nt: TGTGCCAGCAGCTCCCAGAGGGGCGGCTACACCTTC; cdr3_aa: CASSSQRGGYTF
clone_size: -; d_call: TRBD1; j_call: TRBJ1-2; v_call: TRBV6-5; cdr3_nt: TGTGCCAGCAGATTCGGACAGGGTGGCTACACCTTC; cdr3_aa: CASRFGQGGYTF
clone_size: -; d_call: -; j_call: TRBJ2-3; v_call: TRBV19; cdr3_nt: TGTGCCAGTAGTAAATACACGGGGAGCACAGATACGCAGTATTTT; cdr3_aa: CASSKYTGSTDTQYF
clone_size: -; d_call: TRBD1; j_call: TRBJ1-2; v_call: TRBV15; cdr3_nt: TGTGCCACCAGCAGAGATAGGAGGGGGCTAAACTATGGCTACACCTTC; cdr3_aa: CATSRDRRGLNYGYTF
clone_size: -; d_call: TRBD1; j_call: TRBJ1-1; v_call: TRBV14; cdr3_nt: TGTGCCAGCAGCCACCGGTATGAGGGGGCGACGAGGTCTTCTTCTGAAGCTTTCTTT; cdr3_aa: CASSHRYEGATRSSSEAFF
clone_size: -; d_call: -; j_call: TRBJ1-2; v_call: TRBV9; cdr3_nt: TGTGCCAGCAGCGTAGGAGAAGATGCCTATGGCTACACCTTC; cdr3_aa: CASSVGEDAYGYTF
clone_size: -; d_call: -; j_call: TRBJ2-1; v_call: TRBV6-1; cdr3_nt: TGTGCCAGCAGTGAAGGTGTAGGGGACGGTTCCTACAATGAGCAGTTCTTC; cdr3_aa: CASSEGVGDGSYNEQFF
clone_size: -; d_call: -; j_call: TRBJ1-5; v_call: TRBV7-2; cdr3_nt: TGTGCCAGCAGCTTAGTCAGGGGAGGCAATCAGCCCCAGCATTTT; cdr3_aa: CASSLVRGGNQPQHF
clone_size: -; d_call: TRBD1; j_call: TRBJ1-2; v_call: TRBV5-5; cdr3_nt: TGTGCCAGCAGCTGGGTGGACAGGGGTGACTATGGCTACACCTTC; cdr3_aa: CASSWVDRGDYGYTF
clone_size: -; d_call: TRBD1; j_call: TRBJ1-1; v_call: TRBV10-3; cdr3_nt: TGTGCCACCAAGACAGGGGAGAACACTGAAGCTTTCTTT; cdr3_aa: CATKTGENTEAFF
clone_size: -; d_call: TRBD1; j_call: TRBJ1-2; v_call: TRBV6-5; cdr3_nt: TGTGCCAGCAGTTACTCTGGGACAGCCACTAACTATGGCTACACCTTC; cdr3_aa: CASSYSGTATNYGYTF
clone_size: -; d_call: -; j_call: TRBJ2-2; v_call: TRBV2; cdr3_nt: TGTGCCAGCACTCAAGGGGGGGGATACACCGGGGAGCTGTTTTTT; cdr3_aa: CASTQGGGYTGELFF
clone_size: -; d_call: -; j_call: TRBJ1-4; v_call: TRBV27; cdr3_nt: TGTGCCAGCAGTTTATCGTTGCCGGAAGCAACTAATGAAAAACTGTTTTTT; cdr3_aa: CASSLSLPEATNEKLFF
clone_size: -; d_call: TRBD2; j_call: TRBJ2-7; v_call: TRBV6-5; cdr3_nt: TGTGCCAGCAGTTACTCGAAGGGAGGGACCTACGAGCAGTACTTC; cdr3_aa: CASSYSKGGTYEQYF
clone_size: -; d_call: TRBD1; j_call: TRBJ2-7; v_call: TRBV12-5; cdr3_nt: TGTGCTAGTGGATCCCGGGGCAGGGGGACCTACGAGCAGTACTTC; cdr3_aa: CASGSRGRGTYEQYF
clone_size: -; d_call: TRBD1; j_call: TRBJ1-1; v_call: TRBV4-1; cdr3_nt: TGCGCCAGCAGCCAACGGCAGGGGGTAACTGAAGCTTTCTTT; cdr3_aa: CASSQRQGVTEAFF
clone_size: -; d_call: -; j_call: TRBJ1-5; v_call: TRBV21-1; cdr3_nt: TGTGCCAGCAGCAAGGCGCTCGACAGGGCCGGTCAGCCCCAGCATTTT; cdr3_aa: CASSKALDRAGQPQHF
clone_size: -; d_call: TRBD1; j_call: TRBJ1-2; v_call: TRBV6-1; cdr3_nt: TGTGCCAGCAGCGTTCGGACAGGGGACTATGGCTACACCTTC; cdr3_aa: CASSVRTGDYGYTF
clone_size: -; d_call: -; j_call: TRBJ2-1; v_call: TRBV2; cdr3_nt: TGTGCCAGCAGTGAAGCTTCCAGGGTGGGATTCAATGAGCAGTTCTTC; cdr3_aa: CASSEASRVGFNEQFF
clone_size: -; d_call: -; j_call: TRBJ2-3; v_call: TRBV5-5; cdr3_nt: TGTGCCAGCAGACCGGGACTCACTAGCATAGATACGCAGTATTTT; cdr3_aa: CASRPGLTSIDTQYF
clone_size: once; d_call: -; j_call: TRBJ1-1; v_call: TRBV6-4; cdr3_nt: TGTGCCAGCAGTAACCCCAGACAGGTAATGGGGAACACTGAAGCTTTCTTT; cdr3_aa: CASSNPRQVMGNTEAFF
clone_size: -; d_call: -; j_call: TRBJ1-4; v_call: TRBV18; cdr3_nt: TGTGCCAGCTCACCCGACGAGGGTGAAAAACTGTTTTTT; cdr3_aa: CASSPDEGEKLFF
clone_size: -; d_call: -; j_call: TRBJ2-7; v_call: TRBV5-1; cdr3_nt: TGCGCCAGCAGCTTGAATCCGTCAGGGACCTACGAGCAGTACTTC; cdr3_aa: CASSLNPSGTYEQYF
clone_size: few; d_call: -; j_call: TRBJ1-1; v_call: TRBV1; cdr3_nt: TGCACCAGCAGCCAAGATCGGGGGCGGAACACTGAAGCTTTCTTT; cdr3_aa: CTSSQDRGRNTEAFF
clone_size: -; d_call: -; j_call: TRBJ1-2; v_call: TRBV20-1; cdr3_nt: TGCAGTGCTAGTAGAAATAATGGCTACACCTTC; cdr3_aa: CSASRNNGYTF
clone_size: -; d_call: TRBD1; j_call: TRBJ1-2; v_call: TRBV6-5; cdr3_nt: TGTGCCAGCAGAACGGGGACAGGGGGTGGGGAGGGCTACACCTTC; cdr3_aa: CASRTGTGGGEGYTF
clone_size: -; d_call: -; j_call: TRBJ1-1; v_call: TRBV10-1; cdr3_nt: TGCGCCAGCAGTGAGTCGAAGGGGATGAACACTGAAGCTTTCTTT; cdr3_aa: CASSESKGMNTEAFF
clone_size: -; d_call: -; j_call: TRBJ2-1; v_call: TRBV2; cdr3_nt: TGTGCCAGCAGCTACCTAAGTGAGCAGTTCTTC; cdr3_aa: CASSYLSEQFF
clone_size: -; d_call: TRBD1; j_call: TRBJ1-6; v_call: TRBV30; cdr3_nt: TGTGCCTGGAGTAGGTGGGACAGGGTAAAATTACCTAATTCACCCCTCCACTTT; cdr3_aa: CAWSRWDRVKLPNSPLHF
clone_size: -; d_call: -; j_call: TRBJ1-6; v_call: TRBV2; cdr3_nt: TGTGTCAGCAGTTCGACGAGCTCCTATAATTCACCCCTCCACTTT; cdr3_aa: CVSSSTSSYNSPLHF
clone_size: few; d_call: -; j_call: TRBJ1-6; v_call: TRBV28; cdr3_nt: TGTGCCAGCAGAACAGGAGGTAATTCACCCCTCCACTTT; cdr3_aa: CASRTGGNSPLHF
clone_size: -; d_call: -; j_call: TRBJ1-5; v_call: TRBV18; cdr3_nt: TGTGCCAGCTCACAGGGGTCGAGCAATCAGCCCCAGCATTTT; cdr3_aa: CASSQGSSNQPQHF
clone_size: -; d_call: -; j_call: TRBJ2-3; v_call: TRBV5-1; cdr3_nt: TGCGCCAGCAGCTCGGCCGGGCGACAAAAGGCAGATACGCAGTATTTT; cdr3_aa: CASSSAGRQKADTQYF
clone_size: once; d_call: -; j_call: TRBJ2-1; v_call: TRBV2; cdr3_nt: TGTGCCAGCAGTGAATACAGGGAAAATGAGCAGTTCTTC; cdr3_aa: CASSEYRENEQFF
clone_size: -; d_call: -; j_call: TRBJ2-3; v_call: TRBV4-1; cdr3_nt: TGCGCCAGCAGCCAAGAGGACCGCACAGATACGCAGTATTTT; cdr3_aa: CASSQEDRTDTQYF
clone_size: -; d_call: -; j_call: TRBJ2-1; v_call: TRBV12-5; cdr3_nt: TGTGCTAGTGCCCGCGGGGGCCCCGGTTCCTACAATGAGCAGTTCTTC; cdr3_aa: CASARGGPGSYNEQFF
clone_size: -; d_call: TRBD1; j_call: TRBJ2-5; v_call: TRBV7-9; cdr3_nt: TGTGCCAGCAGCATTGACAGGGGGCTCGGCATCCAGTACTTC; cdr3_aa: CASSIDRGLGIQYF
clone_size: -; d_call: TRBD2; j_call: TRBJ2-3; v_call: TRBV7-9; cdr3_nt: TGTGCCAGCAGCTTAGGAGAGAGCGGGGGGAACACAGATACGCAGTATTTT; cdr3_aa: CASSLGESGGNTDTQYF
clone_size: -; d_call: -; j_call: TRBJ1-2; v_call: TRBV4-1; cdr3_nt: TGCGCCAGCAGCGACCCGAGAAGGGGTCCCGGCTACACCTTC; cdr3_aa: CASSDPRRGPGYTF
clone_size: -; d_call: TRBD1; j_call: TRBJ2-2; v_call: TRBV5-1; cdr3_nt: TGCGCCAGCAGCTTAGGACAGGGAGGAATCACCGGGGAGCTGTTTTTT; cdr3_aa: CASSLGQGGITGELFF
clone_size: -; d_call: -; j_call: TRBJ1-5; v_call: TRBV30; cdr3_nt: TGTGCCTGGAGTTCGGGAGGCAATCAGCCCCAGCATTTT; cdr3_aa: CAWSSGGNQPQHF
clone_size: -; d_call: -; j_call: TRBJ1-2; v_call: TRBV19; cdr3_nt: TGTGCCAGTAGTACCTTCGGGGGGAATGGCTACACCTTC; cdr3_aa: CASSTFGGNGYTF
clone_size: -; d_call: TRBD1; j_call: TRBJ1-2; v_call: TRBV6-1; cdr3_nt: TGTGCCAGCAGTGAGGACAGGGCCACTAACTATGGCTACACCTTC; cdr3_aa: CASSEDRATNYGYTF
clone_size: few; d_call: -; j_call: TRBJ2-2; v_call: TRBV5-5; cdr3_nt: TGTGCCAGCAGCTTGAAGGGCTCGAACACCGGGGAGCTGTTTTTT; cdr3_aa: CASSLKGSNTGELFF
clone_size: -; d_call: -; j_call: TRBJ2-7; v_call: TRBV30; cdr3_nt: TGTGCCTGGGGCAGCCTGGGGGAGCAGTACTTC; cdr3_aa: CAWGSLGEQYF
clone_size: -; d_call: -; j_call: TRBJ2-2; v_call: TRBV21-1; cdr3_nt: TGTGCCAGCAGCACATTAAGGACAGCGAACACCGGGGAGCTGTTTTTT; cdr3_aa: CASSTLRTANTGELFF
clone_size: -; d_call: TRBD1; j_call: TRBJ1-1; v_call: TRBV27; cdr3_nt: TGTGCCAGCAGTCTTCGGACAGGGGAAGCTTTCTTT; cdr3_aa: CASSLRTGEAFF
clone_size: few; d_call: -; j_call: TRBJ2-7; v_call: TRBV12-2; cdr3_nt: TGTGCAAGTCGCTTAGATAGACTAGCGGGGGTTCACGAGCAGTACTTC; cdr3_aa: CASRLDRLAGVHEQYF
clone_size: -; d_call: -; j_call: TRBJ1-5; v_call: TRBV6-1; cdr3_nt: TGTGCCAGCAGTGCACAGGGTTGGAGCAATCAGCCCCAGCATTTT; cdr3_aa: CASSAQGWSNQPQHF
clone_size: -; d_call: TRBD1; j_call: TRBJ1-1; v_call: TRBV5-6; cdr3_nt: TGTGCCAGCAGCCGGGACAGGGTGGCTTTCTTT; cdr3_aa: CASSRDRVAFF
clone_size: -; d_call: TRBD1; j_call: TRBJ1-1; v_call: TRBV11-2; cdr3_nt: TGTGCCAGCAGCCCCTCCCCAGGGGGGGTCACTGAAGCTTTCTTT; cdr3_aa: CASSPSPGGVTEAFF